These 16 T cell receptor beta chains were sequenced from one sample in a study of blood T cell repertoires in COVID-19. Profiling relied on immunoSEQ multiplex PCR, and the TCRdb table lists in-frame clones only, not all of them. The sample includes some 350,000 clones, around 91% of them seen just once. The sequencing input was peripheral blood. These receptors were taken from a man aged 18-30 years with active or convalescent COVID-19.

The V call is TRBV29-1, the J call TRBJ1-2; 9 nucleotides match TRBD1. Trimming took 6 bases from V and 6 from J; bases not matched to a gene: 5. The CDR3 loop spans 12 amino acids. In germline, CDR1 is SQVTM, CDR2 ANQGSEA. The CDR3 protein is CSVEGQGNGYTF. DNA for the CDR3: TGCAGCGTAGAGGGACAGGGTAATGGCTACACCTTC.

V gene TRBV7-7 combines with J gene TRBJ2-2; 8 nucleotides agree with TRBD2. Germline assignment: CDR1 SSHAT and CDR2 FNYEAQ (reference sequence). The CDR3 has 16 residues. The J segment lost 7 bases and the V segment lost 1 base, leaving 8 bases of the junction unmatched. The CDR3 DNA is TGTGCCAGCAGCTTAGTAGCGGGGACTTCTGGCGGGGAGCTGTTTTTT. It encodes CASSLVAGTSGGELFF.

The chain has TRBV3-1 (or the pseudogene TRBV3-2) and TRBJ2-1; possibly TRBD2 for D (5 bases). Germline V gene data show CDR1 as LGHDT and CDR2 as YNNKEL (reference sequence). Trimming cost V 4 bases and J 6 bases, with 16 bases left between them. The CDR3 is 15 residues long. The CDR3 nucleotides are TGTGCCAGCAGCCCGTTGGAACTAGTCTTCAATGAGCAGTTCTTC. Translating it yields CASSPLELVFNEQFF.

The chain joins TRBV6-2 or TRBV6-3 to TRBJ1-5; D is perhaps TRBD1 (6 bases). The germline V gene has CDR1 MNHEY and CDR2 SVGEGT. The length of the CDR3 is 15 residues. Trimming stripped 5 bases from V and 1 base from J, with 12 bases between. CDR3 in DNA: TGTGCCAGCAGTGATTCAACAGGGAGCAATCAGCCCCAGCATTTT. Encoded protein: CASSDSTGSNQPQHF.

This chain joins TRBV6-5 and TRBJ1-6; 7 nucleotides line up with TRBD1. The CDR3 loop spans 14 amino acids. The junction had 6 bases not matched to a gene; V was cut back by 6 bases and J by 7 bases. Germline values: CDR1 MNHEY, CDR2 SVGAGI. The DNA of the CDR3 is TGTGCCAGCAGACCGGGACAGACAAATTCACCCCTCCACTTT. Translated, it gives CASRPGQTNSPLHF.

This clone was detected only a few times. This chain uses TRBV7-2 with TRBJ2-5; the D gene is possibly TRBD1 (6 bases). Per the germline V gene, CDR1 is SGHTA and CDR2 is FQGNSA. The CDR3 spans 14 residues. Trimming pared 2 bases from V and 5 bases from J, leaving 12 bases between. The CDR3 protein is CASSLWGPRETQYF. In DNA form, the CDR3 reads TGTGCCAGCAGCTTATGGGGGCCCCGGGAGACCCAGTACTTC.

This clone was counted a few times. The J gene is TRBJ1-5, the V gene TRBV5-1; 7 positions match TRBD1. The CDR3 consists of 14 residues. Germline CDR1 is SGHRS and CDR2 is YFSETQ. V gave up 4 bases and J gave up 6 bases; unmatched junction bases: 7. CDR3 in amino acids: CASSPTGAPQPQHF. Written as DNA, the CDR3 is TGCGCCAGCAGCCCTACAGGGGCCCCTCAGCCCCAGCATTTT. Full variable domain (outside the CDR3, taken from reference TRBV5-1 and TRBJ1-5): KAGVTQTPRYLIKTRGQQVTLSCSPISGHRSVSWYQQTPGQGLQFLFEYFSETQRNKGNFPGRFSGRQFSNSRSEMNVSTLELGDSALYLCASSPTGAPQPQHFGDGTRLSIL.

This clone has just one count. The rearrangement links TRBV11-2 to TRBJ2-5; D is perhaps TRBD2 (7 bases). The CDR3 totals 17 residues. The germline V gene encodes CDR1 SGHAT and CDR2 FQNNGV. The V end was cut by 5 bases, the J end by 5 bases, with 24 bases between. This CDR3 is CASSPGGRSYSGETQYF. CDR3 nucleotides: TGTGCCAGCAGCCCGGGGGGCAGGAGCTACTCTGGGGAGACCCAGTACTTC.

V and J are TRBV7-8 and TRBJ2-7, with a possible D match to TRBD1 (6 bases). Germline CDR1 SGHVS, CDR2 FQNEAQ. V lost 5 bases and J lost 7, with 24 bases in between. The CDR3 covers 16 residues. The CDR3 loop reads CASSPVGGPLRNEQYF. The CDR3 bases are TGTGCCAGCAGCCCCGTAGGGGGACCCCTCCGTAATGAGCAGTACTTC.

The genes are TRBV6-5 and TRBJ1-2; maybe TRBD1 (5 bases). Germline V lookup: CDR1 MNHEY, CDR2 SVGAGI. The CDR3 runs 14 residues. V dropped 1 base and J dropped 6 bases, with 12 bases sitting between them. CDR3 region: CASSYYGGTDGYTF. CDR3 nucleotide sequence: TGTGCCAGCAGTTACTACGGGGGAACGGATGGCTACACCTTC.

The rearrangement links TRBV12-3 or TRBV12-4 to TRBJ1-5; 8 bases match TRBD1. This CDR3 has 13 amino acids. The J segment lost 7 bases and the V segment lost 6 bases, leaving 5 bases of the junction unmatched. The CDR3 region has the DNA TGTGCCAGCAGCTCACAGGGGGACCAGCCCCAGCATTTT. Residues: CASSSQGDQPQHF.

The chain joins TRBV4-3 to TRBJ2-1, with 12 bases lining up with TRBD2. CDR3 length: 17 residues. In germline, CDR1 is LGHNA, CDR2 YSLEER. V was pared by 4 bases and J by 5 bases, with 9 bases of the junction left unmatched. This CDR3 reads CASSPNLAGGRHNEQFF. The CDR3 nucleotides read TGCGCCAGCAGCCCGAATCTAGCGGGAGGGCGTCACAATGAGCAGTTCTTC.

This clone has more than one count but fewer than ten. CDR3 protein: CASRSAGQGAYEQYF. The CDR3 nucleotides are TGTGCCAGCAGGTCCGCGGGACAGGGGGCGTACGAGCAGTACTTC. J is TRBJ2-7 and V is TRBV28, with 12 bases lining up with TRBD1. J lost 4 bases, V lost 6 bases, and 7 bases had no gene match. Germline lookup yields CDR1 MDHEN and CDR2 SYDVKM. The CDR3 covers 15 residues.

The gene calls are TRBV21-1 and TRBJ2-7; TRBD2 is the table's D call, not checked against the DNA. TRBV21-1 is a documented pseudogene. The CDR3 runs 16 residues. The CDR3 DNA sequence: TGTGCCAGCAGCAAAGTGCGGACTCCACATGGGTTCGAGCAGTACTTC. Amino acids: CASSKVRTPHGFEQYF.

This chain uses TRBV4-3 with TRBJ2-7; tentatively, D is TRBD2 (5 bases). The germline V gene has CDR1 LGHNA and CDR2 YSLEER. The CDR3 has 17 residues. Deletions cut 0 bases from V and 5 bases from J, with 20 bases between. CDR3 region: CASSQEIGLAGAHEQYF. CDR3 nucleotides: TGCGCCAGCAGCCAAGAGATAGGGCTAGCCGGAGCCCACGAGCAGTACTTC.

This clone was found once. The V and J genes are TRBV7-2 and TRBJ1-1; weak D call: TRBD1 (5 bases). The CDR3 covers 14 residues. Germline V gene lookup returns CDR1 SGHTA and CDR2 FQGNSA. Trimming stripped 10 bases from V and 5 bases from J, with 20 bases between. CDR3 in amino acids: CATTKGAQRTEAFF. DNA for the CDR3: TGTGCCACAACGAAAGGGGCGCAAAGGACTGAAGCTTTCTTT.